These T cell receptor beta chains were read from a single sample in a study of blood T cell repertoires in COVID-19. Data came from immunoSEQ multiplex PCR; TCRdb stores just in-frame clones and leaves some out. The sample has about 160,000 clones, over 70% seen once. Sequencing used PBMCs or T cells enriched from blood (not recorded which). All receptors derive from a woman between 35 and 50 years old with acute COVID-19. The CDR3 runs from the conserved cysteine through the conserved F or W. Each record gives: J gene, clone size, V gene, D gene, CDR3 DNA, CDR3 protein. D genes are given only for firm matches. Rows give clone size only sometimes, using once, few, many, or a class for an expanded clone.

TRBJ1-2	.	TRBV14	TRBD1	TGTGCCAGCAGACCAGGGGGCGACTATGGCTACACCTTC	CASRPGGDYGYTF
TRBJ2-1	.	TRBV12-3/TRBV12-4	.	TGTGCCAGCAGTTTAGTGGGGCAAGAGCAGTTCTTC	CASSLVGQEQFF
TRBJ1-4	.	TRBV7-2	TRBD1	TGTGCCAGCAGCTCCCAGACAGGGGGGGTCGAAAAACTGTTTTTT	CASSSQTGGVEKLFF
TRBJ1-1	.	TRBV12-3/TRBV12-4	.	TGTGCCAGCAGTTTTACGGGAGGCACTGAAGCTTTCTTT	CASSFTGGTEAFF
TRBJ1-2	.	TRBV6-5	TRBD1	TGTGCCAGCAGCTGGACAGGGGGCGACTATGGCTACACCTTC	CASSWTGGDYGYTF
TRBJ2-7	many	TRBV7-2	.	TGTGCCAGCAGCTTAGATCCAGGGGAGCAGTACTTC	CASSLDPGEQYF
TRBJ1-3	.	TRBV6-2/TRBV6-3	TRBD1	TGTGCCAGCAGTTCCGGACAGGGATCTGGAAACACCATATATTTT	CASSSGQGSGNTIYF
TRBJ2-3	once	TRBV9	.	TGTGCCAGCAGCGTAGATTCTAGCCCAGGCACAGATACGCAGTATTTT	CASSVDSSPGTDTQYF
TRBJ1-2	.	TRBV7-9	.	TGTGCCAGCAGCACCGGGAATTTTAACTATGGCTACACCTTC	CASSTGNFNYGYTF
TRBJ1-4	few	TRBV6-5	TRBD1	TGTGCCAGCAGGCTCAACAGGGGATCAGGGGAAAAACTGTTTTTT	CASRLNRGSGEKLFF
TRBJ1-2	.	TRBV5-1	.	TGCGCCAGCAGCTTGGACGGGGGAATTGGGAATGGCTACACCTTC	CASSLDGGIGNGYTF
TRBJ2-6	once	TRBV4-1	.	TGCGCCAGCAGCCAATATGACGGGGAACTCTCTGGGGCCAACGTCCTGACTTTC	CASSQYDGELSGANVLTF
TRBJ2-2	many	TRBV3-1/TRBV3-2	.	TGTGCCAGCAGCCAAGCCAGGGACTTTTGGACCGGGGAGCTGTTTTTT	CASSQARDFWTGELFF
TRBJ1-5	.	TRBV5-6	.	TGTGCCAGCAGGGCCAGCGGGGGCAATCAGCCCCAGCATTTT	CASRASGGNQPQHF
TRBJ1-2	.	TRBV28	TRBD1	TGTGCCAGCAGTTTAGAACAGGGGGGTCTGGGCTATGGCTACACCTTC	CASSLEQGGLGYGYTF
TRBJ2-2	.	TRBV7-3	TRBD1	TGTGCCAGCAGCTTAACTTCGGCAGGGGGCGCGCTGTTTTTT	CASSLTSAGGALFF
TRBJ1-2	.	TRBV9	TRBD1	TGTGCCAGCAGCGTTAATTCCGGGACAGAATATGGCTACACCTTC	CASSVNSGTEYGYTF
TRBJ2-7	.	TRBV9	TRBD1	TGTGCCAGCAGCCTAAAGGACAGGGACTACGAGCAGTACTTC	CASSLKDRDYEQYF
TRBJ2-6	.	TRBV11-3	.	TGTGCCAGCAGGCTCCGGGAAGGCGTCCTGACTTTC	CASRLREGVLTF
TRBJ1-4	.	TRBV20-1	.	TGCAGTGCTAGTTACCTCGTGGGCAGGGTGTCAACTAATGAAAAACTGTTTTTT	CSASYLVGRVSTNEKLFF
TRBJ2-5	.	TRBV10-2	.	TGCGCCAGCAGTGTGCTGACGGGAGAGACCCAGTACTTC	CASSVLTGETQYF
TRBJ2-5	.	TRBV3-1/TRBV3-2	TRBD2	TGTGCCAGCACCCAGAGGGCTAGCGGGACGGGGGAGACCCAGTACTTC	CASTQRASGTGETQYF
TRBJ1-1	.	TRBV6-4	.	TGTGCCAGCAGGGAAAAGGGGATGAACACTGAAGCTTTCTTT	CASREKGMNTEAFF
TRBJ2-7	.	TRBV5-1	.	TGCGCCAGCAGCTTGGCCGCCGGTGATCTCTACGAGCAGTACTTC	CASSLAAGDLYEQYF
TRBJ1-2	.	TRBV3-1/TRBV3-2	TRBD1	TGTGCCAGCAGCCAGTTCGACAGGGCCTATGGCTACACCTTC	CASSQFDRAYGYTF
TRBJ2-7	.	TRBV2	TRBD1	TGTGCCAGCAGTGAAGGAACAGGGGGCATGTACGAGCAGTACTTC	CASSEGTGGMYEQYF
TRBJ2-1	.	TRBV10-3	.	TGTGCCATCAGTGAAACAGAGATCGGATCCAATGAGCAGTTCTTC	CAISETEIGSNEQFF
TRBJ2-5	once	TRBV4-1	.	TGCGCCAGCAGCCCTCTTGAGGGTAGTTGGGAGACCCAGTACTTC	CASSPLEGSWETQYF
TRBJ2-1	.	TRBV19	.	TGTGCCAGTAGTATGTCCCCCTTGACTCCAAGAATCTACAATGAGCAGTTCTTC	CASSMSPLTPRIYNEQFF
TRBJ2-3	.	TRBV9	.	TGTGCCAGCAGCGTAGACGTCCGAGCAGATACGCAGTATTTT	CASSVDVRADTQYF
TRBJ2-1	.	TRBV2	.	TGTGCCAGCAGTGTAACGGGATCCTACAATGAGCAGTTCTTC	CASSVTGSYNEQFF
TRBJ1-3	.	TRBV28	.	TGTGCCAGCAGTTCGGGGGACGGAGTCTCTGGAAACACCATATATTTT	CASSSGDGVSGNTIYF
TRBJ2-7	.	TRBV20-1	.	TGCAGTGCTAGTGAGGGTTTCGACTTTTACGAGCAGTACTTC	CSASEGFDFYEQYF
TRBJ1-5	.	TRBV27	.	TGTGCCAGCAGTAGTACAGGGAGCAATCAGCCCCAGCATTTT	CASSSTGSNQPQHF
TRBJ2-5	.	TRBV7-9	TRBD2	TGTGCCAGCAGCGCTCAACTAGCGGGCCTCGAGACCCAGTACTTC	CASSAQLAGLETQYF
TRBJ1-2	.	TRBV5-6	TRBD1	TGTGCCAGCAGCCCGGACAGGGCTTACGTTGGCTACACCTTC	CASSPDRAYVGYTF
TRBJ2-1	.	TRBV7-7	.	TGTGCTAGCAGCTTAGTTTTTTTAGCGGAGCAGTTCTTC	CASSLVFLAEQFF
TRBJ2-5	.	TRBV19	.	TGTGCCAGTTCTCAGGTCTCAACGGAGACCCAGTACTTC	CASSQVSTETQYF
TRBJ1-2	.	TRBV6-1	.	TGTGCCAGCAGTGAATCTGGCCTTGGCTACACCTTC	CASSESGLGYTF
TRBJ2-1	.	TRBV12-3/TRBV12-4	.	TGTGCCAGCAGTGAGCAGGGGAGTGAGCAGTTCTTC	CASSEQGSEQFF
TRBJ2-2	.	TRBV7-9	TRBD2	TGTGCCAGCAGCTTATTGGGGACTAGCGGACCCGCGAACACCGGGGAGCTGTTTTTT	CASSLLGTSGPANTGELFF
TRBJ2-3	.	TRBV5-4	.	TGTGCCAGCAGCGGCGGGTTGAGGCCAGATACGCAGTATTTT	CASSGGLRPDTQYF
TRBJ1-4	.	TRBV3-1/TRBV3-2	.	TGTGCCAGCAGCCCCTCGGGGGTTAGTGAAAAACTGTTTTTT	CASSPSGVSEKLFF
TRBJ2-5	.	TRBV19	TRBD2	TGTGCCAGCGGGGGGGGCGGAGGGGCCCAAGAGACCCAGTACTTC	CASGGGGGAQETQYF
TRBJ2-6	.	TRBV11-3	TRBD1	TGTGCCAGCAGCTTCAGGGGGAGCACTGGGGCCAACGTCCTGACTTTC	CASSFRGSTGANVLTF
TRBJ2-1	few	TRBV30	TRBD2	TGTGCCTTCACCGGGACTAGTCATCTTCGGGGCTCCTACAATGAGCAGTTCTTC	CAFTGTSHLRGSYNEQFF
TRBJ2-7	few	TRBV9	TRBD2	TGTGCCAGCAGCGTAGGCGGGAGTGCGAGCTACGAGCAGTACTTC	CASSVGGSASYEQYF
TRBJ2-5	.	TRBV7-2	TRBD2	TGTGCCAGTTCGGGGGAGGCGGGAGGGCAAGAGACCCAGTACTTC	CASSGEAGGQETQYF